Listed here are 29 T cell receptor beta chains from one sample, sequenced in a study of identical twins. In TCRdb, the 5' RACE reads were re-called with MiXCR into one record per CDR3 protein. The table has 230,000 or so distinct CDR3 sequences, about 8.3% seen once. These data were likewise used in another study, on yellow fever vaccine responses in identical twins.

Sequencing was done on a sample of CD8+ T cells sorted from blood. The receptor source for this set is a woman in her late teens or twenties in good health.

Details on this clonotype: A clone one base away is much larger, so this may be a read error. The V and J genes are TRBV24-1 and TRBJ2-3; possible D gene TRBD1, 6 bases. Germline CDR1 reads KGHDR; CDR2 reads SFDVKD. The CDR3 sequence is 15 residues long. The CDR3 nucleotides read TGTGCCACCAGTGTTTTGCAGGGGACGGGGGATACGCAGTATTTT. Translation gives CATSVLQGTGDTQYF.

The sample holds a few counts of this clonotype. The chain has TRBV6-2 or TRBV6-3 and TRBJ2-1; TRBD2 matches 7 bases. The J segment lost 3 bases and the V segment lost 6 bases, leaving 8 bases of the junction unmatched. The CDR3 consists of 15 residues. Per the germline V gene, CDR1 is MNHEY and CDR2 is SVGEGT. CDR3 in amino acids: CASSHDRDYYNEQFF. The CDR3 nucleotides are TGTGCCAGCAGCCACGACCGGGACTACTACAATGAGCAGTTCTTC.

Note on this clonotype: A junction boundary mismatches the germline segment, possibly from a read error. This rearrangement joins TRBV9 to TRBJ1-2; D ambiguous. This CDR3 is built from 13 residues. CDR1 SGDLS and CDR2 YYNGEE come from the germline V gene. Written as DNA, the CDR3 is TGTGTCAGCAGCGTAGAGGCCGGCTATGGCTACACCTTC. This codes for CVSSVEAGYGYTF.

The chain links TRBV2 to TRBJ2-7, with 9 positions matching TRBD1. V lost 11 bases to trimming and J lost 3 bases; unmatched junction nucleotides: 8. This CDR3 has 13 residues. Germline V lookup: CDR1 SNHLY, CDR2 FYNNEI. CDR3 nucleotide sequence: TGTGCCGCCTTCCGGGACAGGGTCTACGAGCAGTACTTC. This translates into CAAFRDRVYEQYF.

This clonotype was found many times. The CDR3 spells CASSIDSWETQYF. The CDR3 region has the DNA TGTGCCAGCAGTATCGACAGTTGGGAGACCCAGTACTTC. J is TRBJ2-5 and V is TRBV27; D is possibly TRBD1 (5 bases). V lost 5 bases and J lost 5, with 12 bases in between. The CDR3 covers 13 residues. Per germline, CDR1 MNHEY and CDR2 SMNVEV (reference sequence).

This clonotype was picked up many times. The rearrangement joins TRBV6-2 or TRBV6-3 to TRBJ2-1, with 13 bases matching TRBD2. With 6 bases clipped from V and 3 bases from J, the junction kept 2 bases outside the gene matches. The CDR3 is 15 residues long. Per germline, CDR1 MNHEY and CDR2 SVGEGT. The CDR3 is CASRGTSGDYNEQFF. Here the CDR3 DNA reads TGTGCCAGCAGGGGGACTAGCGGGGACTACAATGAGCAGTTCTTC.

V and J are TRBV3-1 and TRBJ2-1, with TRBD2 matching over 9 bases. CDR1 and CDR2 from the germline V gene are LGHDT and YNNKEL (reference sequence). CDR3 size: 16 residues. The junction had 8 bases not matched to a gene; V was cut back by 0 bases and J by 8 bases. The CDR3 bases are TGTGCCAGCAGCCAAGAAGGTAGCGGGAGCGGGGATGAGCAGTTCTTC. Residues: CASSQEGSGSGDEQFF.

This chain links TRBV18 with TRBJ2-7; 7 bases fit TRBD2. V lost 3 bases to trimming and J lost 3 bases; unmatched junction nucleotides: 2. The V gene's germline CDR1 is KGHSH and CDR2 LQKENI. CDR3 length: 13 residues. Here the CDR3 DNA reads TGTGCCAGCTCACCCCAGCGGGGCTACGAGCAGTACTTC. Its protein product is CASSPQRGYEQYF.

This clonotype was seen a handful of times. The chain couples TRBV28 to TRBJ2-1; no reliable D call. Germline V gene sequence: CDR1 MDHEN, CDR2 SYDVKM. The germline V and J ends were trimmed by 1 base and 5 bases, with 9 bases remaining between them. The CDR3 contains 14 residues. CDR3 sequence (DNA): TGTGCCAGCAGTTTATTCACGGAAGACAATGAGCAGTTCTTC. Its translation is CASSLFTEDNEQFF.

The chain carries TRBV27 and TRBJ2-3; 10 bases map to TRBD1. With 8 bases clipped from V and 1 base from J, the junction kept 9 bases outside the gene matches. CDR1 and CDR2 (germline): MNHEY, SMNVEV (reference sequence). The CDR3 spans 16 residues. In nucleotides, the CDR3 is TGTGCCAGCGGACAGGGGGTCTACGGTGGCACAGATACGCAGTATTTT. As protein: CASGQGVYGGTDTQYF.

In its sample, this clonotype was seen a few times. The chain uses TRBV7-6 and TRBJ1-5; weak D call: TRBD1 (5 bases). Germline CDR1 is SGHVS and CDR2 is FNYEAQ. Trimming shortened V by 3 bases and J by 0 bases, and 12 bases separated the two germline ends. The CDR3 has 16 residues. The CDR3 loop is CASSLGGWGSNQPQHF. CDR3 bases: TGTGCCAGCAGCTTGGGGGGTTGGGGTAGCAATCAGCCCCAGCATTTT.

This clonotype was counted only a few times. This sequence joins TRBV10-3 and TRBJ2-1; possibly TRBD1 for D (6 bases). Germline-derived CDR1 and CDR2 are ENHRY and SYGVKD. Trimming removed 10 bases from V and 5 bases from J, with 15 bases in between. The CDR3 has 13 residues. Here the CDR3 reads CATWTVGDNEQFF. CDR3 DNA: TGTGCCACCTGGACAGTGGGAGACAATGAGCAGTTCTTC.

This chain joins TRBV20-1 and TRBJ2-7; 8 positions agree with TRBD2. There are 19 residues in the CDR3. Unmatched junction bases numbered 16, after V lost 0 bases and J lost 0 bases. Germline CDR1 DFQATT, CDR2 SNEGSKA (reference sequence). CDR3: CSARDSILEAGVNSYEQYF. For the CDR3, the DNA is TGCAGTGCTAGAGATAGCATTTTGGAAGCGGGAGTTAACTCCTACGAGCAGTACTTC.

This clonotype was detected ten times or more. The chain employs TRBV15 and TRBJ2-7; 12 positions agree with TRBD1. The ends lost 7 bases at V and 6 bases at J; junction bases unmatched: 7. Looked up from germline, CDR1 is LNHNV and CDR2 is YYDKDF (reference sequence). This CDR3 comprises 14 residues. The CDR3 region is CATTGTGGLSEQYF. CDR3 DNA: TGTGCCACCACCGGGACAGGGGGCCTTTCCGAGCAGTACTTC. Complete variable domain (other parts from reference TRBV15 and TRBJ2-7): DAMVIQNPRYQVTQFGKPVTLSCSQTLNHNVMYWYQQKSSQAPKLLFHYYDKDFNNEADTPDNFQSRRPNTSFCFLDIRSPGLGDTAMYLCATTGTGGLSEQYFGPGTRLTVT.

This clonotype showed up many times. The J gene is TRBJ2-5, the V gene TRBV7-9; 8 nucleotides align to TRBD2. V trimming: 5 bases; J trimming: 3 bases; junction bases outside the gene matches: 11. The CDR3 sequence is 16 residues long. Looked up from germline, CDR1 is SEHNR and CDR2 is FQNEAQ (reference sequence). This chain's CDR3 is CASSPPVTGGKETQYF. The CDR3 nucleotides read TGTGCCAGCAGCCCCCCAGTTACGGGGGGGAAAGAGACCCAGTACTTC.

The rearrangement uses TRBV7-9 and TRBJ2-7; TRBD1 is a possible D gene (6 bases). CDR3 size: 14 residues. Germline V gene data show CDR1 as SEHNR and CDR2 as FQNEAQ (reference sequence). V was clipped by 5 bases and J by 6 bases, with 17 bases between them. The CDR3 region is CASSISQGDGEQYF. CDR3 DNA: TGTGCCAGCAGCATCTCACAGGGAGACGGCGAGCAGTACTTC.

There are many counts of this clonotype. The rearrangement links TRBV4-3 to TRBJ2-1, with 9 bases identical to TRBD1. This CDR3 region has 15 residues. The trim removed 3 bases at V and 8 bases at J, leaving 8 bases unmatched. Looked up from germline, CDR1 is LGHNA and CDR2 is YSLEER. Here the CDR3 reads CASSHPQGQGDEQFF. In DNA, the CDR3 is TGCGCCAGCAGCCATCCCCAGGGACAGGGCGATGAGCAGTTCTTC.

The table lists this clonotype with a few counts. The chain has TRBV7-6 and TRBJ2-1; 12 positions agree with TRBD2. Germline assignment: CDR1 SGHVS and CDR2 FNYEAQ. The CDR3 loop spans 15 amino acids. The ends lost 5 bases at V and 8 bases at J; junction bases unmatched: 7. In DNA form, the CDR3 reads TGTGCCAGCAGCGTGACTAGCGGGAGAGTATATGAGCAGTTCTTC. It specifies CASSVTSGRVYEQFF.

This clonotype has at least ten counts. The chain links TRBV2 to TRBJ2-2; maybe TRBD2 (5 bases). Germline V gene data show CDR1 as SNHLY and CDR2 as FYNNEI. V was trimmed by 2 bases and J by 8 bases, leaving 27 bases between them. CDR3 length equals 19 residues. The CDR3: CASSEPGVSNGEPLGELFF. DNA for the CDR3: TGTGCCAGCAGTGAACCCGGGGTCTCCAATGGTGAGCCCTTAGGGGAGCTGTTTTTT. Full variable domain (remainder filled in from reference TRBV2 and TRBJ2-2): EPEVTQTPSHQVTQMGQEVILRCVPISNHLYFYWYRQILGQKVEFLVSFYNNEISEKSEIFDDQFSVERPDGSNFTLKIRSTKLEDSAMYFCASSEPGVSNGEPLGELFFGEGSRLTVL.

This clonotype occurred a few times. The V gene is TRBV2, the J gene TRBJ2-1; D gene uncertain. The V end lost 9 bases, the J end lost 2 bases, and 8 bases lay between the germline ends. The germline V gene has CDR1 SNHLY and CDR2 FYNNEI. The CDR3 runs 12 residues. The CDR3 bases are TGTGCCAGTGGCCGGCCCTACAATGAGCAGTTCTTC. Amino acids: CASGRPYNEQFF. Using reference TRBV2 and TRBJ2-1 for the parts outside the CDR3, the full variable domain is EPEVTQTPSHQVTQMGQEVILRCVPISNHLYFYWYRQILGQKVEFLVSFYNNEISEKSEIFDDQFSVERPDGSNFTLKIRSTKLEDSAMYFCASGRPYNEQFFGPGTRLTVL.

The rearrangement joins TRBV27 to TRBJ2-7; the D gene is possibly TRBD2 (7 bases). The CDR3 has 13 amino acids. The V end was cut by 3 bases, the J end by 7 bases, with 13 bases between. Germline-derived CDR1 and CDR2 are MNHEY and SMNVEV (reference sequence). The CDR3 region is CASSFSRGAEQYF. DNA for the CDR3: TGTGCCAGCAGTTTTAGTCGGGGGGCTGAGCAGTACTTC.

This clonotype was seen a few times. The CDR3 loop reads CASSLAPFTGELFF. Written as DNA, the CDR3 is TGTGCCAGCAGTTTAGCCCCGTTTACCGGGGAGCTGTTTTTT. This chain links TRBV27 with TRBJ2-2; D not resolved. V gave up 2 bases and J gave up 5 bases, with 9 bases separating them. This CDR3 has 14 residues. CDR1 is MNHEY, CDR2 SMNVEV, per germline (reference sequence).

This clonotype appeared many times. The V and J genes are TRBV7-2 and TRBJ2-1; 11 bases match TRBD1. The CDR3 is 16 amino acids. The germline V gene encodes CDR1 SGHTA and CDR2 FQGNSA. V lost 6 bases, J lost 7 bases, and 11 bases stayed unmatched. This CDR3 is CASRFGQGASLNEQFF. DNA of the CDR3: TGTGCCAGCAGGTTCGGACAGGGGGCTTCTTTGAATGAGCAGTTCTTC.

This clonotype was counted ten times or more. DNA for the CDR3: TGTGCCAGCAGCTTATCTACTACCTACAATGAGCAGTTCTTC. Protein: CASSLSTTYNEQFF. The V call is TRBV7-9, the J call TRBJ2-1; no clear D. Trimming took 2 bases from V and 2 from J, leaving 7 bases between them. This CDR3 has 14 residues. The germline V gene has CDR1 SEHNR and CDR2 FQNEAQ (reference sequence).

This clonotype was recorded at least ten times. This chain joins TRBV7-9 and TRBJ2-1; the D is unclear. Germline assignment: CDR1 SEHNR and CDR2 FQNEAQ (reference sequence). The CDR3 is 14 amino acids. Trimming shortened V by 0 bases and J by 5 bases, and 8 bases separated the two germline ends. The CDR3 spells CASSLAGFNNEQFF. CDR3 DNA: TGTGCCAGCAGCTTAGCAGGGTTTAACAATGAGCAGTTCTTC.

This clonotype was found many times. CDR3 loop: CAIGLVLTDTQYF. In DNA, the CDR3 is TGTGCCATCGGGCTAGTCCTCACAGATACGCAGTATTTT. J is TRBJ2-3 and V is TRBV15; D uncertain. In germline, CDR1 is LNHNV, CDR2 YYDKDF (reference sequence). The V gene lost 10 bases and the J gene lost 2 bases, with 13 bases spanning the gap. There are 13 residues in the CDR3.

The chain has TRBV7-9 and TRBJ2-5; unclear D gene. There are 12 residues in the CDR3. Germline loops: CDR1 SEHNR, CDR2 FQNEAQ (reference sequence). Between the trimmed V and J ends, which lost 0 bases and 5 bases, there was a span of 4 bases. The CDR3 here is CASSLALETQYF. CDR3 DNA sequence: TGTGCCAGCAGCTTAGCGTTGGAGACCCAGTACTTC.

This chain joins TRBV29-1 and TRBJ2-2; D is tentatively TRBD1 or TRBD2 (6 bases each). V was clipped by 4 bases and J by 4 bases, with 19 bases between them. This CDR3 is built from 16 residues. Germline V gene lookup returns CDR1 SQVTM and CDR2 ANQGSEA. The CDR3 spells CSVGVRSEGGTGELFF. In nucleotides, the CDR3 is TGCAGCGTTGGAGTCCGGAGCGAGGGGGGCACCGGGGAGCTGTTTTTT.

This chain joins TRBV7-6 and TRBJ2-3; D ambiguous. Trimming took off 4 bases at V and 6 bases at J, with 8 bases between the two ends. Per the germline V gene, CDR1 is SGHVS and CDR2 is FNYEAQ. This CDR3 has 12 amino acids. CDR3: CASSYLLDTQYF. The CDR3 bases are TGTGCCAGCAGCTATCTCTTGGATACGCAGTATTTT.